Detailed here is one TCR beta chain. No antigen is known for it. Additional DNA sequences in this sample encode the identical CDR3. The data belong to a study of shared clonotypes between healthy human individuals. This CDR3 region has 15 residues. CDR1 is SGDLS and CDR2 is YYNGEE in the germline V gene. Germline trimming cut 3 bases from V and 1 base from J; bases unmatched to any gene: 0. An even split of each subset's genomic DNA across several immunoSEQ plates was performed. Using immunoSEQ multiplex PCR, the repertoire was profiled, and TCRdb retains in-frame clones only, with some absent. Seen here are around 2.1 million clones, under 95% observed once, and the top ten hold about 1.5%. Study-wide points: Memory subsets generally showed lower estimated richness than naive subsets.

In the naive CD8 group, cells lacked CD45RO and were positively selected for CCR7, so terminally differentiated effector memory CD45RA+ cells were left out. Donors included only healthy HIV-negative adults lacking recent acute infections or vaccinations. This sequence joins TRBV9 and TRBJ2-1, with TRBD2 identical over 11 bases. This TCR was recovered from a young man in good health. Some clones in this sample may be carry-over from other donors' samples. Sequences were obtained from naive CD8+ T cells from PBMCs. CDR3 bases: TGTGCCAGCAGCGCTAGCGGGGGGTCCTACAATGAGCAGTTCTTC. Its protein product is CASSASGGSYNEQFF.